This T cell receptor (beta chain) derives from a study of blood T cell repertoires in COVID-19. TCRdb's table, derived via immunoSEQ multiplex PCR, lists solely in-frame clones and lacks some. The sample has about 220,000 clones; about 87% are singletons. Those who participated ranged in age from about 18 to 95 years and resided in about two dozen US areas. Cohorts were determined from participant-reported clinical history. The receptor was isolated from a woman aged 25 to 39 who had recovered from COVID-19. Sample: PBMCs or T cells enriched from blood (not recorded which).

DNA for the CDR3: TGTGCCAGCAGCCAAGGCGGGCTTGAAGCTTTCTTT. Its translation is CASSQGGLEAFF. The chain employs TRBV3-1 (or the pseudogene TRBV3-2) and TRBJ1-1, with unresolved D. Looked up from germline, CDR1 is LGHDT and CDR2 is YNNKEL (reference sequence). The CDR3 is 12 residues long. Between the trimmed V and J ends, which lost 1 base and 7 bases, there was a span of 7 bases.